The 30 T cell receptor beta chains listed next were all sequenced from one sample in a study of cytomegalovirus exposure and HLA in healthy donors. A multiplex PCR was run with 60 Vbeta primers and 13 Jbeta primers. Only in-frame clones appear in the TCRdb table, and some are missing; sequencing was by immunoSEQ multiplex PCR. The sample includes roughly 230,000 clones, about 90% of them seen just once. The specimen was PBMCs. The receptors shown here come from a girl aged 2 to 9 in good health and CMV-seronegative.

This sequence joins TRBV13 and TRBJ1-3; 11 bases line up with TRBD1. The ends lost 5 bases at V and 7 bases at J; junction bases unmatched: 7. The CDR3 totals 15 residues. Per the germline V gene, CDR1 is PRHDT and CDR2 is FYEKMQ (reference sequence). This CDR3 reads CASSLYGQGANTIYF. In nucleotides, the CDR3 is TGTGCCAGCAGCCTCTATGGACAGGGGGCGAACACCATATATTTT.

The chain employs TRBV29-1 and TRBJ2-1; TRBD2 agrees at 14 bases. V shed 7 bases and J 9 bases; nucleotides not matched to a gene: 2. The CDR3 runs 12 residues. CDR1 and CDR2 from the germline V gene are SQVTM and ANQGSEA. CDR3 sequence (DNA): TGCAGCGCAGGGACTAGCGGGAGTGAGCAGTTCTTC. Amino acid sequence: CSAGTSGSEQFF.

This rearrangement joins TRBV9 to TRBJ1-1, with unresolved D. The CDR3 consists of 15 residues. The V gene lost 0 bases and the J gene lost 2 bases, with 11 bases spanning the gap. CDR1 and CDR2 (germline): SGDLS, YYNGEE. The CDR3 sequence is CASSVDPGVNTEAFF. CDR3 nucleotides: TGTGCCAGCAGCGTAGACCCGGGTGTAAACACTGAAGCTTTCTTT.

J is TRBJ1-4 and V is TRBV19, with TRBD1 matching over 7 bases. CDR3 length: 15 amino acids. Germline V lookup: CDR1 LNHDA, CDR2 SQIVND (reference sequence). The ends lost 3 bases at V and 5 bases at J; junction bases unmatched: 6. The CDR3 coding sequence is TGTGCCAGTAGTATTGCGACGGGACAGAATGAAAAACTGTTTTTT. It is translated as CASSIATGQNEKLFF.

The chain uses TRBV19 and TRBJ2-1; maybe TRBD2 (7 bases). There are 15 residues in the CDR3. The ends were cut back, 6 bases at V and 0 bases at J, with 12 bases in the middle. Germline CDR1 LNHDA, CDR2 SQIVND (reference sequence). The CDR3 spells CASSGGQSSYNEQFF. The CDR3 coding sequence is TGTGCCAGTAGCGGGGGGCAGAGCTCCTACAATGAGCAGTTCTTC.

CDR3 sequence: CASSQTSGRGNEQFF. The CDR3 DNA is TGCGCCAGCAGCCAGACTAGCGGGAGAGGCAATGAGCAGTTCTTC. The V and J genes are TRBV5-1 and TRBJ2-1; 12 nucleotides align to TRBD2. This CDR3 has 15 residues. Germline assignment: CDR1 SGHRS and CDR2 YFSETQ. Germline trimming cut 4 bases from V and 6 bases from J; bases unmatched to any gene: 5. The entire variable domain, with the rest obtained from reference TRBV5-1 and TRBJ2-1, is as follows: KAGVTQTPRYLIKTRGQQVTLSCSPISGHRSVSWYQQTPGQGLQFLFEYFSETQRNKGNFPGRFSGRQFSNSRSEMNVSTLELGDSALYLCASSQTSGRGNEQFFGPGTRLTVL.

The chain uses TRBV7-9 and TRBJ1-1; TRBD1 aligns across 10 bases. V was pared by 6 bases and J by 6 bases, with 7 bases of the junction left unmatched. The CDR3 runs to 14 residues. Germline V gives CDR1 SEHNR, CDR2 FQNEAQ (reference sequence). The CDR3 sequence is CASRPTGGVAEAFF. The CDR3 DNA reads TGTGCCAGCAGACCGACAGGGGGCGTCGCTGAAGCTTTCTTT.

The chain recombines TRBV30 with TRBJ2-5; maybe TRBD2 (7 bases). The DNA matches TRBJ2-7 better at its end, which makes the J call doubtful. Germline CDR1 GTSNPN, CDR2 SVGIG (reference sequence). CDR3 length: 13 amino acids. In DNA form, the CDR3 reads TGTGCCGGGGAGGGGGAGAGGGCCTACGAGCAGTACTTC. As protein: CAGEGERAYEQYF.

The gene calls are TRBV5-6 and TRBJ1-5; 12 bases are shared with TRBD1. The germline V gene has CDR1 SGHDT and CDR2 YYEEEE. Trimming took 4 bases from V and 12 from J; bases not matched to a gene: 5. The length of the CDR3 is 13 residues. This chain's CDR3 is CASSIGTGGLQHF. The CDR3 DNA reads TGTGCCAGCAGCATCGGGACAGGGGGCCTCCAGCATTTT.

The chain has TRBV10-3 and TRBJ2-2; no definite D call. The CDR3 loop spans 13 amino acids. V lost 6 bases to trimming and J lost 5 bases, with 10 bases between them. Germline loops: CDR1 ENHRY, CDR2 SYGVKD. CDR3 amino acids: CAISETSTGELFF. For the CDR3, the DNA is TGTGCCATCAGCGAAACCAGTACCGGGGAGCTGTTTTTT.

In this sample, this clone turned up a few times. V and J are TRBV5-1 and TRBJ2-2; D gene uncertain. The CDR3 extends over 12 amino acids. The germline gives CDR1 SGHRS, CDR2 YFSETQ. V lost 4 bases to trimming and J lost 2 bases, with 3 bases between them. The CDR3 nucleotides read TGCGCCAGCAGCCCAAACACCGGGGAGCTGTTTTTT. The encoded protein is CASSPNTGELFF. The whole variable domain, filled in from reference TRBV5-1 and TRBJ2-2, reads KAGVTQTPRYLIKTRGQQVTLSCSPISGHRSVSWYQQTPGQGLQFLFEYFSETQRNKGNFPGRFSGRQFSNSRSEMNVSTLELGDSALYLCASSPNTGELFFGEGSRLTVL.

The chain has TRBV6-6 and TRBJ1-2; perhaps TRBD1 as D (6 bases). Trimming took 0 bases from V and 4 from J, leaving 9 bases between them. Germline V lookup: CDR1 MNHNY, CDR2 SVGAGI (reference sequence). The CDR3 extends over 14 amino acids. CDR3 in amino acids: CASSYSRGIYGYTF. CDR3 DNA: TGTGCCAGCAGTTACTCGAGGGGGATCTATGGCTACACCTTC.

The chain is built from TRBV6-5 and TRBJ1-3; D is possibly TRBD1 (6 bases). The CDR3 sequence is 15 residues long. V was pared by 6 bases and J by 4 bases, with 16 bases between. Per germline, CDR1 MNHEY and CDR2 SVGAGI. For the CDR3, the DNA is TGTGCCAGCAGCTCCCCGGGAAGGGGGGGAAACACCATATATTTT. As protein: CASSSPGRGGNTIYF.

The chain links TRBV6-1 to TRBJ2-7; 9 bases map to TRBD1. This CDR3 has 15 amino acids. J gave up 2 bases and V 2 bases, and 4 bases lay outside the gene matches. The V gene's germline CDR1 is MNHNS and CDR2 SASEGT. DNA of the CDR3: TGTGCCAGCAGTGAAATTCGGGACAGGGCCTACGAGCAGTACTTC. Translated: CASSEIRDRAYEQYF.

The CDR3 is CASSRLTSSGELFF. CDR3 nucleotide sequence: TGCGCCAGCAGCCGATTGACTAGCTCCGGGGAGCTGTTTTTT. V gene TRBV5-1 combines with J gene TRBJ2-2; 7 positions agree with TRBD2. V gave up 4 bases and J gave up 6 bases; unmatched junction bases: 6. This CDR3 has 14 residues. Germline values: CDR1 SGHRS, CDR2 YFSETQ.

The chain uses TRBV6-1 and TRBJ1-5; 8 bases fit TRBD1. The CDR3 loop spans 16 amino acids. The V gene end was trimmed by 4 bases and the J gene end by 7 bases; junction bases not matched to a gene: 12. Germline V CDR1 and CDR2: MNHNS, SASEGT. CDR3 sequence (DNA): TGTGCCAGCAGTGGACCTAAGACAGGGGAAGGGCAGCCCCAGCATTTT. Its translation: CASSGPKTGEGQPQHF.

The chain is built from TRBV5-1 and TRBJ2-5; D perhaps matches TRBD2 (5 bases). Trimming took 4 bases from V and 1 from J, leaving 11 bases between them. CDR3 length: 14 amino acids. Germline CDR1 and CDR2: SGHRS and YFSETQ. This CDR3 reads CASSVRGFQETQYF. In DNA form, the CDR3 reads TGCGCCAGCAGCGTCCGAGGGTTCCAAGAGACCCAGTACTTC.

This clone was counted a single time. The chain carries TRBV29-1 and TRBJ1-1; TRBD1 matches at 7 bases. The germline gives CDR1 SQVTM, CDR2 ANQGSEA. This CDR3 has 13 residues. V was clipped by 6 bases and J by 0 bases; unmatched bases: 4. The CDR3 spells CSVRGQLNTEAFF. The CDR3 DNA follows: TGCAGCGTCCGGGGACAGCTGAACACTGAAGCTTTCTTT.

The genes are TRBV13 and TRBJ2-7, with 14 bases aligning to TRBD2. There are 16 residues in the CDR3. Germline-derived CDR1 and CDR2 are PRHDT and FYEKMQ (reference sequence). Germline trimming cut 5 bases from V and 7 bases from J; bases unmatched to any gene: 10. In DNA, the CDR3 is TGTGCCAGCAGCCTCAGACTAGCGGGAGGGCTACCTGAGCAGTACTTC. This codes for CASSLRLAGGLPEQYF.

This clone is a singleton in its sample. The chain joins TRBV5-8 to TRBJ2-3; possible D gene TRBD2, 7 bases. From germline, CDR1 is SGHTS and CDR2 YDEGEE. Trimming took 2 bases from V and 5 from J, leaving 15 bases between them. CDR3 length equals 15 residues. Here the CDR3 reads CASSFTGGPIDTQYF. The CDR3 nucleotides are TGTGCCAGCAGCTTTACCGGGGGGCCAATAGATACGCAGTATTTT.

V and J are TRBV6-1 and TRBJ2-7, with D hard to call. V lost 5 bases, J lost 2 bases, and 4 bases lay in between. The CDR3 totals 11 residues. Per the germline V gene, CDR1 is MNHNS and CDR2 is SASEGT. CDR3 nucleotides: TGTGCCAGCAGTCCCACCTACGAGCAGTACTTC. Protein sequence: CASSPTYEQYF.

V gene TRBV28 combines with J gene TRBJ1-5; D remains ambiguous. This CDR3 spans 13 amino acids. V was pared by 7 bases and J by 4 bases, with 11 bases between. The V gene's germline CDR1 is MDHEN and CDR2 SYDVKM. For the CDR3, the DNA is TGTGCCAGCACCCGGGTCCTTAATCAGCCCCAGCATTTT. This encodes CASTRVLNQPQHF.

The V and J genes are TRBV5-4 and TRBJ2-3, with 10 bases that match TRBD2. The CDR3 length is 15 residues. The V gene end was trimmed by 4 bases and the J gene end by 4 bases; junction bases not matched to a gene: 6. Germline V lookup: CDR1 SGHNT, CDR2 YYREEE (reference sequence). The CDR3 sequence is CASSALAGESDTQYF. The DNA for the CDR3 is TGTGCCAGCAGCGCCCTAGCGGGGGAGTCAGATACGCAGTATTTT.

This rearrangement joins TRBV27 to TRBJ1-4, with 10 bases that match TRBD1. This CDR3 has 18 residues. Trimming cost V 5 bases and J 0 bases; bases outside gene matches: 9. Germline V gene data show CDR1 as MNHEY and CDR2 as SMNVEV (reference sequence). This CDR3 is CASSPGQGKASTNEKLFF. Written as DNA, the CDR3 is TGTGCCAGCAGTCCGGGACAGGGGAAGGCATCAACTAATGAAAAACTGTTTTTT.

The chain couples TRBV2 to TRBJ2-4; D is undetermined. Germline V gene lookup returns CDR1 SNHLY and CDR2 FYNNEI. Trimming stripped 8 bases from V and 1 base from J, with 6 bases between. This CDR3 contains 12 residues. The CDR3 region is CASYMAKNIQYF. CDR3 DNA sequence: TGTGCCAGCTATATGGCCAAAAACATTCAGTACTTC.

The rearrangement uses TRBV27 and TRBJ2-1, with D possibly matching TRBD2 (5 bases). Looked up from germline, CDR1 is MNHEY and CDR2 is SMNVEV (reference sequence). The V gene lost 5 bases and the J gene lost 12 bases, with 14 bases spanning the gap. The CDR3 sequence is 12 residues long. CDR3 loop: CASSVELGVQFF. In DNA form, the CDR3 reads TGTGCCAGCAGTGTCGAACTAGGAGTGCAGTTCTTC.

V gene TRBV5-1 combines with J gene TRBJ1-3; a weak D match, TRBD1 (6 bases). V was cut by 4 bases and J by 0 bases, with 8 bases left in between. The CDR3 is 14 residues long. CDR1 is SGHRS and CDR2 is YFSETQ in the germline V gene. The CDR3 sequence: CASSPQGSGNTIYF. CDR3 nucleotides: TGCGCCAGCAGCCCACAGGGCTCTGGAAACACCATATATTTT. The variable domain in full, completed from reference TRBV5-1 and TRBJ1-3, reads KAGVTQTPRYLIKTRGQQVTLSCSPISGHRSVSWYQQTPGQGLQFLFEYFSETQRNKGNFPGRFSGRQFSNSRSEMNVSTLELGDSALYLCASSPQGSGNTIYFGEGSWLTVV.

The V gene is TRBV7-3, the J gene TRBJ2-1; 8 bases line up with TRBD1. CDR1 is SGHTA, CDR2 FQGTGA, per germline. With V trimmed by 5 bases and J by 7 bases, 7 bases remained unmatched. The CDR3 loop spans 14 amino acids. CDR3 in DNA: TGTGCCAGCAGCCCGGGACAGGCGGGGAATGAGCAGTTCTTC. Translated: CASSPGQAGNEQFF.

In its sample, this clone was seen once. The chain recombines TRBV5-1 with TRBJ1-2; perhaps TRBD1 as D (6 bases). Trimming cost V 4 bases and J 0 bases, with 28 bases left between them. This CDR3 has 20 amino acids. Germline CDR1 and CDR2: SGHRS and YFSETQ. Here the CDR3 DNA reads TGCGCCAGCAGCCCGGACAGTCCCCAACCCCATTTTGTATCTAACTATGGCTACACCTTC. This encodes CASSPDSPQPHFVSNYGYTF.

The rearrangement links TRBV11-2 to TRBJ1-4; TRBD1 is a possible D gene (6 bases). CDR3 size: 14 residues. CDR1 and CDR2 from the germline V gene are SGHAT and FQNNGV. Trimming removed 5 bases at V and 5 bases at J, with 12 bases between. Here the CDR3 DNA reads TGTGCCAGCAGCCGGGACATCCGAAATGAAAAACTGTTTTTT. The encoded protein is CASSRDIRNEKLFF.